The 11 T cell receptor beta chains presented below share a single source sample, sequenced in a study of shared clonotypes between healthy human individuals. Some clones are missing from TCRdb's copy, which holds only in-frame ones; the method was immunoSEQ multiplex PCR. The repertoire holds approximately 340,000 clones, with 74% as singletons. Sequenced sample: memory CD4+ T cells sorted from blood. Subset described: CD45RA-negative fraction. These receptors were obtained from a man aged 25 to 40 in good health.

The chain is built from TRBV7-2 and TRBJ2-7; 7 nucleotides agree with TRBD2. J gave up 1 base and V 4 bases, and 4 bases lay outside the gene matches. CDR3 length: 14 residues. Germline CDR1 is SGHTA and CDR2 is FQGNSA. Here the CDR3 reads CASSSPGLSYEQYF. CDR3 nucleotide sequence: TGTGCCAGCAGCTCTCCGGGACTATCCTACGAGCAGTACTTC.

The table lists this clone with a few counts. This sequence joins TRBV2 and TRBJ2-5, with 9 nucleotides matching TRBD2. CDR1 is SNHLY, CDR2 FYNNEI, per germline. The V gene end was trimmed by 6 bases and the J gene end by 0 bases; junction bases not matched to a gene: 8. CDR3 size: 16 residues. For the CDR3, the DNA is TGTGCCAGCAGGTCCGGGACTAGCATTTACCAAGAGACCCAGTACTTC. Protein: CASRSGTSIYQETQYF.

On this clone itself: A read error may explain this, as a much larger clone is one base away. The same CDR3 can be traced to other DNA sequences in this sample. J is TRBJ1-1 and V is TRBV7-2, with D hard to call. Germline CDR1 is SGHTA and CDR2 is FQGNSA. This CDR3 has 14 amino acids. Between the trimmed V and J ends, which lost 1 base and 4 bases, there was a span of 10 bases. CDR3 loop: CASSLEGGFTEAFF. CDR3 bases: TGTGCCAGCAGCTTAGAGGGTGGGTTCACTGAAGCTTTCTTT. Filled out from reference TRBV7-2 and TRBJ1-1, the complete variable domain reads GAGVSQSPSNKVTEKGKDVELRCDPISGHTALYWYRQSLGQGLEFLIYFQGNSAPDKSGLPSDRFSAERTGGSVSTLTIQRTQQEDSAVYLCASSLEGGFTEAFFGQGTRLTVV.

In its sample, this clone was seen a few times. This chain uses TRBV4-1 with TRBJ2-1; maybe TRBD2 (6 bases). From germline, CDR1 is MGHRA and CDR2 YSYEKL. V lost 6 bases and J 0 bases, leaving 18 bases between the germline ends. CDR3 length: 17 amino acids. For the CDR3, the DNA is TGCGCCAGCAGACGGCTTTTAGCGGAGTCCTCCTACAATGAGCAGTTCTTC. This translates into CASRRLLAESSYNEQFF.

The V gene is TRBV29-1, the J gene TRBJ2-7; D unclear. The ends were cut back, 5 bases at V and 2 bases at J, with 7 bases in the middle. Germline assignment: CDR1 SQVTM and CDR2 ANQGSEA. The CDR3 totals 11 residues. The DNA for the CDR3 is TGCAGCGTTTCGCAGACCTACGAGCAGTACTTC. This encodes CSVSQTYEQYF.

A single count supports this clone. Being one base from a much bigger clone, this may be a read error. CDR3 residues: CATRTGTNTGELFF. CDR3 nucleotides: TGTGCCACACGGACAGGGACGAACACCGGGGAGCTGTTTTTT. The V gene is TRBV6-6, the J gene TRBJ2-2; 8 bases fit TRBD1. V trimming: 10 bases; J trimming: 0 bases; junction bases outside the gene matches: 4. This CDR3 spans 14 amino acids. Germline CDR1 MNHNY, CDR2 SVGAGI (reference sequence).

The chain has TRBV11-2 and TRBJ1-4; the match to TRBD1 covers 11 bases. J was trimmed by 8 bases and V by 3 bases; bases with no gene match: 5. The CDR3 has 15 amino acids. From germline, CDR1 is SGHAT and CDR2 FQNNGV. The CDR3: CASSLPGTGGEKLFF. CDR3 DNA: TGTGCCAGCAGCTTGCCCGGGACAGGGGGAGAAAAACTGTTTTTT.

The CDR3 region is CASSPGQGTREQYF. DNA for the CDR3: TGTGCCAGCTCACCGGGACAGGGGACGCGGGAGCAGTACTTC. The V call is TRBV18, the J call TRBJ2-7; TRBD1 matches at 10 bases. V was clipped by 3 bases and J by 7 bases; unmatched bases: 6. Looked up from germline, CDR1 is KGHSH and CDR2 is LQKENI. The CDR3 has 14 amino acids.

V gene TRBV2 combines with J gene TRBJ1-4; the D gene is possibly TRBD1 (5 bases). The CDR3 is 14 amino acids. With 4 bases removed from V and 0 bases from J, the gap between germline ends came to 6 bases. CDR1 and CDR2 from the germline V gene are SNHLY and FYNNEI. The CDR3 DNA reads TGTGCCAGCAGTGGGGGCGCAACTAATGAAAAACTGTTTTTT. Its translation: CASSGGATNEKLFF.

This clone was picked up a small number of times. The J gene is TRBJ1-1, the V gene TRBV2; TRBD1 aligns across 7 bases. CDR1 SNHLY and CDR2 FYNNEI come from the germline V gene. There are 11 residues in the CDR3. J lost 8 bases, V lost 6 bases, and 3 bases had no gene match. The CDR3 DNA sequence: TGTGCCAGCAGAGGGGACAGCGAAGCTTTCTTT. Encoded protein: CASRGDSEAFF.

This chain connects TRBV29-1 to TRBJ1-4; maybe TRBD1 (5 bases). The germline gives CDR1 SQVTM, CDR2 ANQGSEA. Trimming removed 7 bases from V and 8 bases from J, with 14 bases in between. CDR3 size: 12 residues. CDR3 loop: CSGGSGEEKLFF. For the CDR3, the DNA is TGCAGCGGGGGGTCTGGAGAGGAAAAACTGTTTTTT.